This TCR beta chain was captured by sequencing in a study of blood T cell repertoires in COVID-19. The overall study: Sample material is recorded as cDNA or gDNA derived from T cells, B-cell-depleted T cells, or PBMCs.

This CDR3 spans 13 amino acids. The V and J ends lost 3 bases and 4 bases, in that order; junction bases with no gene match: 1. Germline V gene sequence: CDR1 LNHDA, CDR2 SQIVND (reference sequence). In the authors' methods: Reference gene primers were amplified, and this amplification served to estimate nucleated cell counts. The assay was immunoSEQ multiplex PCR, and TCRdb's table has in-frame clones only and misses some. The V and J calls and clone size are taken from that table; D and trimming were inferred from the DNA. This table has about 43,000 clones, over 75% appearing once. V is TRBV19 and J is TRBJ2-5; 8 bases match TRBD1. This receptor was taken from a woman in her sixties with acute or convalescent COVID-19. Sequencing was carried out using peripheral blood. The CDR3 DNA reads TGTGCCAGTAGTATCAGGGGGCGAGAGACCCAGTACTTC. It yields the protein CASSIRGRETQYF.